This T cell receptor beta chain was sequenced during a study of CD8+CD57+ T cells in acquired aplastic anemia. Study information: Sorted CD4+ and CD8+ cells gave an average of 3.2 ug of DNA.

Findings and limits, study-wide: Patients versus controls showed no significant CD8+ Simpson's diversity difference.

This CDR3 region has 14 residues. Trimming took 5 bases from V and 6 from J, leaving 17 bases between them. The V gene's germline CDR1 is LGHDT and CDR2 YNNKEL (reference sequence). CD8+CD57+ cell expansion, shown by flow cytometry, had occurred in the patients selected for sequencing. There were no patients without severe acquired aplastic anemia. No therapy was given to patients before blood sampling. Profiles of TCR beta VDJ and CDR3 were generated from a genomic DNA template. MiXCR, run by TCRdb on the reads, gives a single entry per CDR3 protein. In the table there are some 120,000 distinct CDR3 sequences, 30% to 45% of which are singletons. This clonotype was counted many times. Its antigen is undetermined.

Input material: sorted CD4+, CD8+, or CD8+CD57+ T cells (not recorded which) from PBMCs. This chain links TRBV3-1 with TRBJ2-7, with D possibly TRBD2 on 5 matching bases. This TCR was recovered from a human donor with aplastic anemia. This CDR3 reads CASSSSSLGSEQYF. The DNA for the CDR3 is TGTGCCAGCAGCTCGTCTAGCCTGGGTTCCGAGCAGTACTTC.